This entry lists 20 T cell receptor beta chains sequenced from one sample in a study of CD8+ T cells in alopecia areata (dated by TCRdb to the late 2010s). The receptor library was made with the immunoSEQ multiplex PCR assay. RNA was extracted from all samples and reverse transcribed into cDNA, which served as template for TCR sequencing. TCRdb took over this immuneACCESS table, retaining in-frame rearrangements with V and J assigned. Such tables are incomplete; in checked studies, under half of the missing clones stem from an unresolved V gene, and the remainder is unexplained. The table for this sample lists 90,000 to 100,000 clones; around 60% of them were counted only once. The ten largest clones capture around a sixth of the sample. Reading the label with the study, this specimen's time point is: approximately 4 weeks on oral tofacitinib. The meaning of the sample's treatment or condition label: oral pan-JAK inhibitor, 5-10 mg twice daily.

The sample here was CD8+ T cells sorted from blood, taken at week 4, from a patient treated with tofacitinib. The receptors shown here come from a human donor with alopecia areata.

The rearrangement links TRBV2 to TRBJ1-6; D is possibly TRBD1 (6 bases). V was shortened by 1 base and J by 7 bases, with 8 bases between the two germline ends. The CDR3 extends over 14 amino acids. The germline V gene encodes CDR1 SNHLY and CDR2 FYNNEI. CDR3: CASSEVTGNSPLHF. The CDR3 bases are TGTGCCAGCAGTGAAGTTACAGGGAATTCACCCCTCCACTTT. Full variable domain (remainder filled in from reference TRBV2 and TRBJ1-6): EPEVTQTPSHQVTQMGQEVILRCVPISNHLYFYWYRQILGQKVEFLVSFYNNEISEKSEIFDDQFSVERPDGSNFTLKIRSTKLEDSAMYFCASSEVTGNSPLHFGNGTRLTVT.

The chain employs TRBV30 and TRBJ1-1; D gene ambiguous. The CDR3 contains 16 residues. Per the germline V gene, CDR1 is GTSNPN and CDR2 is SVGIG (reference sequence). Trimming took 2 bases from V and 0 from J, leaving 16 bases between them. This chain's CDR3 is CAWSPGLLGLNTEAFF. CDR3 nucleotide sequence: TGTGCCTGGAGTCCTGGACTCCTTGGCTTGAACACTGAAGCTTTCTTT.

This rearrangement joins TRBV6-1 to TRBJ2-2; D gene unclear. The CDR3 has 13 residues. Trimming took 1 base from V and 4 from J, leaving 4 bases between them. Germline V lookup: CDR1 MNHNS, CDR2 SASEGT. This CDR3 is CASSEGGTGELFF. The DNA for the CDR3 is TGTGCCAGCAGTGAAGGGGGCACCGGGGAGCTGTTTTTT.

This chain uses TRBV29-1 with TRBJ1-1, with TRBD1 as a possible D gene (5 bases). The CDR3 length is 13 residues. V was pared by 0 bases and J by 10 bases, with 15 bases between. Germline CDR1 and CDR2: SQVTM and ANQGSEA. CDR3 amino acids: CSVEDPLGPTAFF. The CDR3 DNA sequence: TGCAGCGTTGAAGATCCGCTGGGGCCAACAGCTTTCTTT.

V gene TRBV7-9 combines with J gene TRBJ1-2, with D possibly TRBD1 on 5 matching bases. This CDR3 has 15 amino acids. Germline CDR1 is SEHNR and CDR2 is FQNEAQ (reference sequence). Deletions cut 1 base from V and 0 bases from J, with 9 bases between. This CDR3 reads CASSLGPGTNYGYTF. The CDR3 nucleotides are TGTGCCAGCAGCTTAGGGCCAGGGACTAACTATGGCTACACCTTC. Filled out from reference TRBV7-9 and TRBJ1-2, the complete variable domain reads DTGVSQNPRHKITKRGQNVTFRCDPISEHNRLYWYRQTLGQGPEFLTYFQNEAQLEKSRLLSDRFSAERPKGSFSTLEIQRTEQGDSAMYLCASSLGPGTNYGYTFGSGTRLTVV.

This clone was observed a few times. The chain links TRBV28 to TRBJ2-7; D gene ambiguous. The V end was cut by 8 bases, the J end by 5 bases, with 7 bases between. Germline V gene data show CDR1 as MDHEN and CDR2 as SYDVKM. The CDR3 is made up of 10 amino acids. The CDR3: CASPPDEQYF. The CDR3 region has the DNA TGTGCCAGCCCCCCCGACGAGCAGTACTTC. Drawing the rest from reference TRBV28 and TRBJ2-7, the complete variable domain is DVKVTQSSRYLVKRTGEKVFLECVQDMDHENMFWYRQDPGLGLRLIYFSYDVKMKEKGDIPEGYSVSREKKERFSLILESASTNQTSMYLCASPPDEQYFGPGTRLTVT.

This clone was counted between two and nine times. The rearrangement links TRBV10-2 to TRBJ2-7, with TRBD2 identical over 7 bases. The V gene's germline CDR1 is WSHSY and CDR2 SAAADI. The CDR3 is 15 amino acids. The J segment lost 2 bases and the V segment lost 3 bases, leaving 7 bases of the junction unmatched. In DNA, the CDR3 is TGCGCCAGCAGTGAATCGAGCGGGGCGACCTACGAGCAGTACTTC. Protein sequence: CASSESSGATYEQYF.

This clone is labeled medium-sized. Distinct nucleotide sequences in the sample also encode this CDR3. The CDR3 protein is CSVVPNTEAFF. CDR3 DNA: TGCAGCGTTGTTCCAAACACTGAAGCTTTCTTT. The chain is built from TRBV29-1 and TRBJ1-1, with D uncertain. Trimming cost V 4 bases and J 2 bases, with 5 bases left between them. Germline loops: CDR1 SQVTM, CDR2 ANQGSEA. The CDR3 totals 11 residues.

The chain uses TRBV7-9 and TRBJ1-1, with TRBD1 identical over 10 bases. CDR1 is SEHNR, CDR2 FQNEAQ, per germline (reference sequence). CDR3 size: 14 residues. Germline trimming cut 2 bases from V and 5 bases from J; bases unmatched to any gene: 2. CDR3 region: CASSLTGQGTEAFF. CDR3 nucleotides: TGTGCCAGCAGCTTAACGGGACAGGGGACTGAAGCTTTCTTT.

This clone was counted only a few times. The chain uses TRBV10-3 and TRBJ1-5; no clear D gene. The CDR3 contains 15 residues. V shed 0 bases and J shed 4 bases, with 10 bases lying between them. Germline lookup yields CDR1 ENHRY and CDR2 SYGVKD. The chain's CDR3 is CAISESPGNNQPQHF. The CDR3 DNA follows: TGTGCCATCAGTGAGTCACCGGGAAATAATCAGCCCCAGCATTTT.

The rearrangement links TRBV27 to TRBJ2-1, with TRBD1 matching 7 bases. Trimming took 8 bases from V and 10 from J; bases not matched to a gene: 17. The CDR3 length is 15 residues. Germline V CDR1 and CDR2: MNHEY, SMNVEV (reference sequence). The CDR3 DNA reads TGTGCCAGCTTGGTCCAGAGGGGGCCTAAGTTCGAGCAGTTCTTC. It yields the protein CASLVQRGPKFEQFF.

The chain combines TRBV9 with TRBJ1-2; D not resolved. The germline gives CDR1 SGDLS, CDR2 YYNGEE. The CDR3 sequence is 13 residues long. The germline V and J ends were trimmed by 10 bases and 4 bases, with 17 bases remaining between them. The CDR3 protein is CARRASAGYGYTF. The CDR3 region has the DNA TGTGCCCGCCGGGCGTCTGCAGGCTATGGCTACACCTTC.

V and J are TRBV15 and TRBJ2-5; D ambiguous. This CDR3 has 15 residues. The germline CDR1 and CDR2 sequences are LNHNV and YYDKDF (reference sequence). The V and J ends lost 0 bases and 1 base respectively, with 9 bases between them. As DNA, the CDR3 is TGTGCCACCAGCAGAGATCGCAGTATCCAAGAGACCCAGTACTTC. Its protein product is CATSRDRSIQETQYF.

V is TRBV5-1 and J is TRBJ2-5, with 7 bases matching TRBD2. The germline CDR1 and CDR2 sequences are SGHRS and YFSETQ. V was pared by 0 bases and J by 3 bases, with 5 bases of the junction left unmatched. The CDR3 has 15 amino acids. The CDR3 reads CASSLDYGLEETQYF. Written as DNA, the CDR3 is TGCGCCAGCAGCTTGGACTACGGACTAGAAGAGACCCAGTACTTC.

This clone has more than one count but fewer than ten. This rearrangement joins TRBV4-3 to TRBJ2-6; D call uncertain. This CDR3 spans 14 amino acids. Germline CDR1 reads LGHNA; CDR2 reads YSLEER. Between the trimmed V and J ends, which lost 3 bases and 1 base, there was a span of 4 bases. As DNA, the CDR3 is TGCGCCAGCAGCCAGTGGTCTGGGGCCAACGTCCTGACTTTC. This sequence encodes CASSQWSGANVLTF.

This clone appeared a few times. The CDR3 sequence: CSVELESPTGAPRGTGELFF. The CDR3 DNA is TGCAGCGTTGAATTGGAATCTCCGACAGGGGCCCCCCGGGGCACCGGGGAGCTGTTTTTT. The chain combines TRBV29-1 with TRBJ2-2, with 8 positions matching TRBD1. Per the germline V gene, CDR1 is SQVTM and CDR2 is ANQGSEA. The length of the CDR3 is 20 residues. V dropped 2 bases and J dropped 4; count of bases not matched to a gene: 21.

The J gene is TRBJ2-2, the V gene TRBV23-1, with D unclear. TRBV23-1 has ORF status, its function being uncertain. V shed 0 bases and J shed 7 bases, with 15 bases lying between them. The CDR3 is 16 amino acids. CDR3 nucleotide sequence: TGCGCCAGCAGTCAATCGAGATATAATGGATACGGGGAGCTGTTTTTT. Translation gives CASSQSRYNGYGELFF.

The chain combines TRBV27 with TRBJ2-5, with D uncertain. Germline V gives CDR1 MNHEY, CDR2 SMNVEV (reference sequence). V lost 3 bases and J 1 base, leaving 9 bases between the germline ends. CDR3 length: 14 residues. The CDR3 region has the DNA TGTGCCAGCAGTTTCGTGGCTAGCCAAGAGACCCAGTACTTC. This codes for CASSFVASQETQYF.

This chain uses TRBV7-9 with TRBJ2-2, with a weak D call TRBD2 (5 bases). The V gene's germline CDR1 is SEHNR and CDR2 FQNEAQ (reference sequence). The CDR3 covers 16 residues. V gave up 6 bases and J gave up 5 bases, with 19 bases separating them. The CDR3 loop is CASRIREGVRTGELFF. CDR3 coding DNA: TGTGCCAGCAGAATAAGAGAGGGTGTGAGGACCGGGGAGCTGTTTTTT.

The chain recombines TRBV25-1 with TRBJ2-7; no definite D call. Trimming shortened V by 8 bases and J by 3 bases, and 8 bases separated the two germline ends. CDR3 length: 11 residues. CDR1 and CDR2 (germline): MGHDK, SYGVNS. The CDR3 here is CASGWGYEQYF. In DNA form, the CDR3 reads TGTGCCAGCGGGTGGGGCTACGAGCAGTACTTC.